These 27 T cell receptor beta chains came from one sample sequenced in a study of T cell clonality in common variable immunodeficiency. The data were produced by immunoSEQ multiplex PCR, yet TCRdb's version contains in-frame clones alone and is incomplete. Observed in the sample are about 31,000 clones, none of them singletons. Sequenced: peripheral blood mononuclear cells. The source is a person aged 18-70 years in good health.

This clone was counted many times. The CDR3 end lies 3 residues beyond the end of the read and is filled in from the germline J gene. The V call is TRBV5-1, the J call TRBJ2-2, with 8 bases matching TRBD1. The CDR3 totals 14 residues. Germline CDR1 SGHRS, CDR2 YFSETQ. The CDR3 protein is CASSLGQANSPLFF. The sequenced part of the CDR3 DNA is TGCGCCAGCAGCCTGGGACAGGCAAATTCACCG.

This clone has a count of ten or more. The read finishes 3 residues shy of the CDR3 end, and the germline J gene is used to complete it. This chain joins TRBV7-3 and TRBJ2-3, with D unresolved. Germline loops: CDR1 SGHTA, CDR2 FQGTGA. Deletions cut 6 bases from V and 0 bases from J, with 4 bases between. This CDR3 spans 12 amino acids. CDR3 DNA (partial): TGTGCCAGCAGTCCTAGCACAGATACG. Protein product: CASSPSTDT. The CDR3 in full is CASSPSTDTQYF.

This clone was detected many times. With the read ending 3 residues before the CDR3 end, the germline J gene is used to fill in that end. This chain connects TRBV5-6 to TRBJ1-1, with no clear D. The V and J ends lost 5 bases and 0 bases respectively, with 8 bases between them. CDR3 size: 13 residues. CDR1 and CDR2 (germline): SGHDT, YYEEEE. The part of the CDR3 DNA that was read is TGTGCCAGCAGTCCCCAGGTGAACACTGAA. Its protein product is CASSPQVNTE. The CDR3 in full is CASSPQVNTEAFF.

Concerning this clone itself: Coverage ceases 3 residues before the CDR3 finishes, and the germline J gene fills in the end. This chain uses TRBV7-9 with TRBJ2-2, with D uncertain. CDR3 size: 13 residues. Trimming pared 1 base from V and 6 bases from J, leaving 6 bases between. CDR1 and CDR2 from the germline V gene are SEHNR and FQNEAQ (reference sequence). The DNA read from the CDR3 is TGTGCCAGCAGCTTAGGCGGCTCCGGGGAG. Its protein is CASSLGGSGE. The whole CDR3 protein reads CASSLGGSGELFF.

This clone has at least ten counts. Read data end 3 residues before the CDR3 end; the end is taken from the germline J gene. The genes are TRBV20-1 and TRBJ1-4, with TRBD1 as a possible D gene (5 bases). The germline V gene has CDR1 DFQATT and CDR2 SNEGSKA (reference sequence). V was clipped by 6 bases and J by 8 bases, with 22 bases between them. CDR3 length equals 15 residues. The sequenced CDR3 bases are TGCAGTGCAGCGGGGTCGGGCAGGGAAGTCGAAAAA. Translating gives CSAAGSGREVEK. The whole CDR3 protein reads CSAAGSGREVEKLFF.

This clone was detected ten times or more. The read finishes 3 residues shy of the CDR3 end, and the germline J gene is used to complete it. The chain is built from TRBV18 and TRBJ2-2; 10 bases align to TRBD1. The CDR3 totals 17 residues. The ends lost 5 bases at V and 3 bases at J; junction bases unmatched: 9. Germline CDR1 reads KGHSH; CDR2 reads LQKENI. This CDR3 reads CASSASRQGAHTGELFF. CDR3 DNA (partial): TGTGCCAGCTCAGCCTCACGACAGGGGGCGCACACCGGGGAG. Full variable domain (remainder filled in from reference TRBV18 and TRBJ2-2): NAGVMQNPRHLVRRRGQEARLRCSPMKGHSHVYWYRQLPEEGLKFMVYLQKENIIDESGMPKERFSAEFPKEGPSILRIQQVVRGDSAAYFCASSASRQGAHTGELFFGEGSRLTVL.

In this sample, this clone turned up many times. The read comes to an end 3 residues before the CDR3 does, leaving the germline J gene to fill in the end. The chain couples TRBV29-1 to TRBJ1-5; maybe TRBD1 (5 bases). V was clipped by 4 bases and J by 3 bases, with 16 bases between them. Per the germline V gene, CDR1 is SQVTM and CDR2 is ANQGSEA. The CDR3 has 15 amino acids. The part of the CDR3 DNA that was read is TGCAGCGTTGGTCCGGGGGAAGGGGTCAATCAGCCC. Its translation: CSVGPGEGVNQP. The CDR3 as a whole reads CSVGPGEGVNQPQHF. Combining the CDR3 with reference TRBV29-1 and TRBJ1-5 gives the whole variable domain SAVISQKPSRDICQRGTSLTIQCQVDSQVTMMFWYRQQPGQSLTLIATANQGSEATYESGFVIDKFPISRPNLTFSTLTVSNMSPEDSSIYLCSVGPGEGVNQPQHFGDGTRLSIL.

This clone has a count of ten or more. The CDR3 is cut off 3 residues early in the read; its end comes from the germline J gene. The chain uses TRBV12-3 or TRBV12-4 and TRBJ2-7; a weak D match, TRBD1 (5 bases). This CDR3 has 12 residues. Trimming left V 4 bases short and J 4 bases short, with 8 bases between. The CDR3 loop reads CASSSGFYEQYF. The sequenced CDR3 bases are TGTGCCAGCAGTTCAGGGTTTTACGAG.

This clone was detected ten times or more. The read falls 3 residues short of the CDR3 end, and the missing part is taken from the germline J gene. This chain connects TRBV5-1 to TRBJ2-2; no clear D gene. The germline gives CDR1 SGHRS, CDR2 YFSETQ. This CDR3 spans 14 amino acids. The CDR3 reads CASSFGATNEKLFF. CDR3 DNA, as far as it was read: TGCGCCAGCAGCTTTGGAGCAACTAATGAAAAG. Filled out from reference TRBV5-1 and TRBJ2-2, the complete variable domain reads KAGVTQTPRYLIKTRGQQVTLSCSPISGHRSVSWYQQTPGQGLQFLFEYFSETQRNKGNFPGRFSGRQFSNSRSEMNVSTLELGDSALYLCASSFGATNEKLFFGEGSRLTVL.

Worth noting for this clone: Coverage ceases 3 residues before the CDR3 finishes, and the germline J gene fills in the end. The V call is TRBV7-9, the J call TRBJ1-2; the match to TRBD1 covers 8 bases. The CDR3 extends over 12 amino acids. Germline lookup yields CDR1 SEHNR and CDR2 FQNEAQ (reference sequence). The sequenced CDR3 bases are TGTGCCAGCAGTCGACAGGGGTGGGAG. Translated: CASSRQGWE. The full CDR3 sequence reads CASSRQGWEYTF.

This clone has ten or more counts. With the read ending 3 residues before the CDR3 end, the germline J gene is used to fill in that end. J is TRBJ1-1 and V is TRBV7-6; D is unclear. This CDR3 region has 14 residues. Trimming cost V 5 bases and J 0 bases, with 10 bases left between them. Germline V CDR1 and CDR2: SGHVS, FNYEAQ. The DNA read from the CDR3 is TGTGCCAGCAGCGCCCGCGGGATGAACACTGAA. This sequence encodes CASSARGMNTE. The entire CDR3 is CASSARGMNTEAFF.

There are many counts of this clone. The read halts 3 residues ahead of the CDR3 end, with the missing end drawn from the germline J gene. The genes are TRBV11-3 and TRBJ2-3, with D possibly matching TRBD1 (6 bases). Germline lookup yields CDR1 SGHNT and CDR2 YENEEA. Trimming shortened V by 0 bases and J by 4 bases, and 8 bases separated the two germline ends. This CDR3 spans 14 amino acids. The sequenced CDR3 bases are TGTGCCAGCAGCTTAGAGTCAGGGGCAGATACG. It is translated as CASSLESGADT. The whole CDR3 reads CASSLESGADTQYF.

At least ten counts were recorded for this clone. The read ends 3 residues before the CDR3 terminus; that terminus is restored from the germline J gene. The same CDR3 can be traced to other DNA sequences in this sample. The chain recombines TRBV29-1 with TRBJ1-3; the D is unclear. This CDR3 region has 13 residues. Germline V gene sequence: CDR1 SQVTM, CDR2 ANQGSEA. CDR3 DNA (partial): TGCAGAGGAGCGTCCCTCGTTGAAAACACC. Protein: CRGASLVENT. The whole CDR3 sequence reads CRGASLVENTIYF.

In its sample, this clone was seen many times. The read falls 3 residues short of the CDR3 end, and the missing part is taken from the germline J gene. The V call is TRBV12-3 or TRBV12-4, the J call TRBJ2-7; weak D call: TRBD2 (6 bases). The CDR3 covers 16 residues. Trimming removed 5 bases from V and 2 bases from J, with 19 bases in between. The chain's CDR3 is CASSPRGAGSPYEQYF. The CDR3 DNA, read in part, is TGTGCCAGCAGTCCCCGCGGGGCGGGGAGTCCCTACGAG.

This clone was counted ten times or more. The read falls 3 residues short of the CDR3 end, and the missing part is taken from the germline J gene. The V and J genes are TRBV29-1 and TRBJ2-4, with D possibly being TRBD1 (6 bases). Germline lookup yields CDR1 SQVTM and CDR2 ANQGSEA. The CDR3 is 13 residues long. The chain's CDR3 is CSVEDLSGDGQYF. The CDR3 DNA, read in part, is TGCAGCGTTGAAGATTTATCAGGGGATGGT.

Of note for this clone: The read ends 3 residues early relative to the CDR3; the germline J gene fills the gap. The V and J genes are TRBV11-2 and TRBJ2-3; D perhaps matches TRBD2 (6 bases). The CDR3 is 14 residues long. Germline V gene data show CDR1 as SGHAT and CDR2 as FQNNGV. The CDR3 spells CASSLRGGNQPQYF. The sequenced part of the CDR3 DNA is TGTGCCAGCAGTCTTAGGGGAGGAAATCAGCCG.

This clone was seen at least ten times. The read ends 3 residues before the CDR3 terminus; that terminus is restored from the germline J gene. The chain uses TRBV7-3 and TRBJ2-2; 9 bases match TRBD1. CDR1 and CDR2 (germline): SGHTA, FQGTGA. With V trimmed by 5 bases and J by 4 bases, 5 bases remained unmatched. This CDR3 is built from 15 residues. CDR3: CASSRDRAGTGELFF. The CDR3 DNA, read in part, is TGTGCCAGCAGCCGGGACAGGGCAGGCACCGGGGAG.

Notes on this clone: Coverage ceases 3 residues before the CDR3 finishes, and the germline J gene fills in the end. The chain employs TRBV7-6 and TRBJ2-1; D is perhaps TRBD2 (6 bases). The V end was cut by 5 bases, the J end by 2 bases, with 13 bases between. There are 15 residues in the CDR3. Germline assignment: CDR1 SGHVS and CDR2 FNYEAQ. The sequenced part of the CDR3 DNA is TGTGCCAGCAGCCCCCAACTAGCTACCTACAATGAG. The encoded protein is CASSPQLATYNE. The CDR3 in its entirety is CASSPQLATYNEQFF.

This clone was seen ten or more times. The read terminates 3 residues ahead of where the CDR3 ends, so the germline J gene completes it. This chain connects TRBV20-1 to TRBJ1-1; D gene unclear. The CDR3 extends over 12 amino acids. V was clipped by 8 bases and J by 1 base, with 11 bases between them. Germline-derived CDR1 and CDR2 are DFQATT and SNEGSKA (reference sequence). The CDR3 DNA, read in part, is TGCAGTCCTATCAGTCGGAACACTGAA. This encodes CSPISRNTE. The entire CDR3 is CSPISRNTEAFF.

This clone has a count of ten or more. Sequencing ends 3 residues short of the CDR3 end; the germline J gene provides the rest. This sequence joins TRBV10-3 and TRBJ2-5; 11 bases are shared with TRBD2. V was pared by 7 bases and J by 3 bases, with 10 bases of the junction left unmatched. The CDR3 spans 16 residues. Germline CDR1 ENHRY, CDR2 SYGVKD. The part of the CDR3 DNA that was read is TGTGCCATCAAAAACCCCACGACTAGCGGGGAAGAGACC. Its translation is CAIKNPTTSGEET. The whole CDR3 protein reads CAIKNPTTSGEETQYF.

The table lists this clone with many counts. The read ends 3 residues shy of where the CDR3 ends; the end is completed using the germline J gene. This chain uses TRBV7-2 with TRBJ2-1; D might be TRBD2 (6 bases). V lost 4 bases to trimming and J lost 2 bases, with 12 bases between them. This CDR3 is built from 15 residues. Germline values: CDR1 SGHTA, CDR2 FQGNSA. Partial CDR3 DNA: TGTGCCAGCAGCTCAACTAGCTCCACCTACAATGAG. Its translation is CASSSTSSTYNE. The complete CDR3 protein is CASSSTSSTYNEQFF.

This clone was counted ten times or more. The sequence runs out 3 residues before the end of the CDR3; the remainder is reconstructed from the germline J gene. The chain has TRBV6-2 or TRBV6-3 and TRBJ2-5; 13 bases align to TRBD2. Germline CDR1 reads MNHEY; CDR2 reads SVGEGT. The CDR3 spans 15 residues. V lost 8 bases, J lost 4 bases, and 7 bases stayed unmatched. This chain's CDR3 is CASLRTSGGSETQYF. The sequenced CDR3 bases are TGTGCCAGCCTACGGACTAGCGGGGGATCAGAGACC.

This clone was recorded at least ten times. The CDR3 extends 3 residues past the end of the read, so its final part is completed from the germline J gene. The chain joins TRBV12-5 to TRBJ1-2, with D hard to call. V lost 3 bases, J lost 4 bases, and 15 bases lay in between. Germline assignment: CDR1 LGHNT and CDR2 FRNRAP. This CDR3 region has 15 residues. Incomplete CDR3 DNA: TGTGCTAGTGGTTTTCTGTACAGCGGCCTCTATGGC. Protein product: CASGFLYSGLYG. The whole CDR3 region reads CASGFLYSGLYGYTF.

This clone was detected ten times or more. The CDR3 sequence: CASSGQGMVEQYF. Incomplete CDR3 DNA: TGCGCCAGCAGTGGGCAGGGTATGGTCGAG. This chain uses TRBV10-2 with TRBJ2-7; tentative D call: TRBD1 (5 bases). The observed sequence ends 3 residues before the CDR3 terminus, with the missing tail filled in from the germline J gene. The CDR3 loop spans 13 amino acids. Trimming shortened V by 4 bases and J by 6 bases, and 13 bases separated the two germline ends. Germline V gene sequence: CDR1 WSHSY, CDR2 SAAADI.

The sample holds many counts of this clone. The read stops 3 residues short of the end of the CDR3; the missing end is completed from the germline J gene. The chain couples TRBV20-1 to TRBJ1-4, with TRBD1 matching over 7 bases. Germline CDR1 reads DFQATT; CDR2 reads SNEGSKA (reference sequence). This CDR3 has 14 amino acids. The CDR3 region is CSASPTGFGSPLFF. CDR3 DNA (partial): TGCAGTGCTAGTCCGACAGGGTTCGGTTCACCA.

There are many counts of this clone. The sequenced fragment ends 3 residues before the CDR3 boundary, so the rest is inferred from the germline J gene. The chain is built from TRBV5-4 and TRBJ1-2; TRBD1 is a possible D gene (6 bases). The CDR3 length is 14 residues. Germline V gene sequence: CDR1 SGHNT, CDR2 YYREEE (reference sequence). The CDR3 is CASSQEETGDRYTF. The sequenced CDR3 bases are TGTGCCAGCAGCCAGGAAGAGACAGGCGATCGC.

This clone has ten or more counts. The read gets to within 3 residues of the CDR3 end, and the germline J gene fills in the rest. V is TRBV20-1 and J is TRBJ2-3, with D tentatively TRBD2 (5 bases). Deletions cut 6 bases from V and 6 bases from J, with 19 bases between. The CDR3 loop spans 14 amino acids. The V gene's germline CDR1 is DFQATT and CDR2 SNEGSKA (reference sequence). The CDR3 reads CSANSPGVYDTQYF. The CDR3 bases that were read are TGCAGTGCCAACTCACCCGGGGTTTACGATACG.